This T cell receptor (beta chain) was documented in a study of brain T cells in children with intractable seizures (dated by TCRdb to the early 2020s). Background for the entire study: Resected brain tissue from 45 to 60 pediatric epilepsy surgery cases was first screened for immune gene transcripts using a NanoString immunology panel. Of the roughly twelve selected surgery cases, pre-surgery blood was also sequenced for eight, so four had brain tissue only. Overall results and qualifications from the work: Because pre- and post-surgery blood were sequenced to different depths, clones absent from the pre-surgery sample may reflect undersampling. Viral specificity was inferred solely from CDR3 sequence similarity, and the HCMV serostatus of the patients was not known.

TCR beta chain sequences were generated from genomic DNA using the immunoSEQ assay. The paper's processing steps were these. CDR3 sequences not starting with the conserved framework cysteine at position 104 were manually removed. To get clonality, the normalized Shannon's Diversity Index was subtracted from one, giving values from 0 (maximal diversity) to 1 (oligoclonal). To check whether a given CDR3 had different frequencies in two samples, for example brain versus blood, chi-squared comparison-of-proportions tests were used. Public clonotypes were found through immuneACCESS searches, while the VDJdb browser was used to judge similarity to known antiviral clonotypes. In its TCRdb copy, this immuneACCESS table keeps in-frame sequences only and misses some clones. Where compared with another copy, unresolved V genes explain less than half of these, and the others have no known cause. The V and J calls and clone size come from that table; D and trimming were worked out from the DNA. The sample table lists approximately 44,000 clones, over 75% of them with a count of one. In total, the top ten clones hold 5% to 6.5% of the sample.

Interpreted using the paper, the time point label stands for: resected brain tissue, or blood drawn just prior to surgery. The surgery cases with the highest brain T cell transcript signatures were chosen for TCR beta chain sequencing of brain tissue, and also of blood when blood was available. Prior to surgery, the patients had been treated with at least one anti-epileptic drug. The TCR-sequenced patients were children whose drug-resistant epilepsy was caused by tuberous sclerosis complex, focal cortical dysplasia, Rasmussen encephalitis or hemimegalencephaly. The Monarch genomic DNA purification kit was used to extract bulk genomic DNA from unsorted brain tissue and whole blood. With respect to this clone: Its recognized antigen is unknown. The sample holds no much larger clone one base away, and base qualities are not on file.

The CDR3 has 13 amino acids, counting the end cysteine and phenylalanine. The kept DNA is CDR3 alone, 39 bases in frame from the first base. V sheds 2 bases and J sheds 2 bases, leaving 7 bases between their ends. The germline V gene gives CDR1 as SGHDT and CDR2 as YYEEEE. This clonotype was obtained from a girl aged 2-10 years with tuberous sclerosis and intractable seizures. The V gene is TRBV5-6 and the J gene is TRBJ1-2, with no confidently assigned D gene. This material consisted of peripheral blood, taken at surgery. The CDR3 reads CASSFPGNYGYTF. The DNA sequence follows: TGTGCCAGCAGCTTTCCCGGGAACTATGGCTACACCTTC.